The clone carrying this T cell receptor beta chain was counted once. Trimming cost V 4 bases and J 8 bases; bases outside gene matches: 8. Germline CDR1 is SGHDN and CDR2 is FVKESK. The CDR3 is 16 residues long. This sample is part of a study of blood T cell repertoires in COVID-19. Study information: Both acute and convalescent COVID-19 samples were obtained from the United States, Italy and Spain.

TCRdb's table, derived via immunoSEQ multiplex PCR, lists solely in-frame clones and lacks some. The sample lists 170,000 or so clones; 83% were seen once. The receptor comes from a human donor in a cohort sampled during active COVID-19. Sequencing was performed on peripheral blood. The rearrangement uses TRBV14 and TRBJ1-6; 10 bases align to TRBD1. The chain's CDR3 is CASSRLPGQGYSPLHF. The CDR3 DNA follows: TGTGCCAGCAGCCGACTCCCGGGACAGGGGTATTCACCCCTCCACTTT.